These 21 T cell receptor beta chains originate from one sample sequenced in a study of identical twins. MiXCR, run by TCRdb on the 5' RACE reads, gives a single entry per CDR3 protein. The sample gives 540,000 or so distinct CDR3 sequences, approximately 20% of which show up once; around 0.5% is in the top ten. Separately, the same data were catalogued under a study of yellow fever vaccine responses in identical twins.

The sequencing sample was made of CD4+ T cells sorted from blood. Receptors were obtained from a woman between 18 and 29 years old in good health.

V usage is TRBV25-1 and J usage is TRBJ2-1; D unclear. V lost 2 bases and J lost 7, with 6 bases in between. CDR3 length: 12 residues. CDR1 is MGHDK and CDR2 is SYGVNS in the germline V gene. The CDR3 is CASSERWNEQFF. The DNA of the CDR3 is TGTGCCAGCAGTGAAAGGTGGAATGAGCAGTTCTTC.

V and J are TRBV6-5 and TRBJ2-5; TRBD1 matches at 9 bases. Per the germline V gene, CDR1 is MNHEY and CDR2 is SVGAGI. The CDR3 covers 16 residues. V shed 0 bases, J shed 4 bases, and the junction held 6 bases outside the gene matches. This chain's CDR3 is CASSYSAGQGGETQYF. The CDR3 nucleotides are TGTGCCAGCAGTTACTCAGCGGGACAGGGAGGAGAGACCCAGTACTTC.

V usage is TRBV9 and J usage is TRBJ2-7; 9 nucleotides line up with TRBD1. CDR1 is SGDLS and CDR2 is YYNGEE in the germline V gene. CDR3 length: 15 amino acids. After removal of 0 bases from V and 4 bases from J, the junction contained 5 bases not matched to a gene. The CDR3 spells CASSVDRGLLYEQYF. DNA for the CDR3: TGTGCCAGCAGCGTAGACAGGGGGCTTCTTTACGAGCAGTACTTC.

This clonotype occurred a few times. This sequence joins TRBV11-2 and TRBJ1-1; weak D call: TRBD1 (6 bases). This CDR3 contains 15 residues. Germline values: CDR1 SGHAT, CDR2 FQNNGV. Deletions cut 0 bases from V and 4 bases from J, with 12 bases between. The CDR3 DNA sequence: TGTGCCAGCAGCTTAGAGGGGGGCGTTAGCACTGAAGCTTTCTTT. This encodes CASSLEGGVSTEAFF. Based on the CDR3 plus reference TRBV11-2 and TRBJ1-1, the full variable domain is EAGVAQSPRYKIIEKRQSVAFWCNPISGHATLYWYQQILGQGPKLLIQFQNNGVVDDSQLPKDRFSAERLKGVDSTLKIQPAKLEDSAVYLCASSLEGGVSTEAFFGQGTRLTVV.

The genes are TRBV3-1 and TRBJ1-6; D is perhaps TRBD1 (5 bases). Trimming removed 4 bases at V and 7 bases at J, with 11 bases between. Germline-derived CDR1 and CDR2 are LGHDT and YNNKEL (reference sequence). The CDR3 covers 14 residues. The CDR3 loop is CASSPAGANSPLHF. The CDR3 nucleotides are TGTGCCAGCAGCCCCGCCGGGGCCAATTCACCCCTCCACTTT.

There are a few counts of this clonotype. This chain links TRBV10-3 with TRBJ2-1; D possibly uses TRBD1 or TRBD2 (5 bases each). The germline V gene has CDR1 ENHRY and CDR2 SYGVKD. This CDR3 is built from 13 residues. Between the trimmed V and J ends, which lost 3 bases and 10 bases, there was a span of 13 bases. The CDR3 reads CAISDARGREQFF. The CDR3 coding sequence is TGTGCCATCAGTGACGCCCGGGGCAGAGAGCAGTTCTTC.

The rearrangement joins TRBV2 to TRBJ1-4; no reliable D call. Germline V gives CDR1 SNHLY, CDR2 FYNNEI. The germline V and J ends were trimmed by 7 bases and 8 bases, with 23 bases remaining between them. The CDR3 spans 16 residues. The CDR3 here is CASTSGRLGREEKLFF. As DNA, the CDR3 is TGTGCCAGCACCTCCGGGAGGCTAGGGCGAGAAGAAAAACTGTTTTTT.

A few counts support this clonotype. In DNA form, the CDR3 reads TGCGCCAGCAGCTCTGGCAGTAGCTCCTACGAGCAGTACTTC. Amino acid sequence: CASSSGSSSYEQYF. The chain links TRBV5-1 to TRBJ2-7; D unresolved. The germline V and J ends were trimmed by 3 bases and 0 bases, with 10 bases remaining between them. The length of the CDR3 is 14 residues. Germline V gene data show CDR1 as SGHRS and CDR2 as YFSETQ.

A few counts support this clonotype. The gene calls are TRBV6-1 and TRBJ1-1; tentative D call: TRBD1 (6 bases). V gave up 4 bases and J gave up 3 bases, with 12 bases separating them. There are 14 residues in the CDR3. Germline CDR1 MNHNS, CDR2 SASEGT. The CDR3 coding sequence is TGTGCCAGCAGTGTGGACAGAGGAGACACTGAAGCTTTCTTT. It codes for CASSVDRGDTEAFF.

As DNA, the CDR3 is TGTGCCAGCAGTTACTCGAGCGGGACACCTTATTTTGTCTACACCTTC. Amino acid sequence: CASSYSSGTPYFVYTF. The V and J genes are TRBV6-5 and TRBJ1-2, with D perhaps TRBD1 (6 bases). Trimming cost V 0 bases and J 10 bases, with 21 bases left between them. The CDR3 consists of 16 residues. CDR1 MNHEY and CDR2 SVGAGI come from the germline V gene.

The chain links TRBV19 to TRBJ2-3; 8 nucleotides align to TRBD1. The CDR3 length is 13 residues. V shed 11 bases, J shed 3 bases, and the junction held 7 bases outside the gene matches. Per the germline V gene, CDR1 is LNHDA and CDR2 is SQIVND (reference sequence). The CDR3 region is CAAGTGGTDTQYF. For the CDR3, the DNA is TGTGCCGCCGGGACAGGTGGGACAGATACGCAGTATTTT.

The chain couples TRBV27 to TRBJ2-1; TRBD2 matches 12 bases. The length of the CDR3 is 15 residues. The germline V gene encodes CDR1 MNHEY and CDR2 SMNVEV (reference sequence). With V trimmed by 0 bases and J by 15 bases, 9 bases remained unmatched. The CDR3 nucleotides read TGTGCCAGCAGTTTATCCAGACTAGCGGGAGAAGGGCTGTTCTTC. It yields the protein CASSLSRLAGEGLFF.

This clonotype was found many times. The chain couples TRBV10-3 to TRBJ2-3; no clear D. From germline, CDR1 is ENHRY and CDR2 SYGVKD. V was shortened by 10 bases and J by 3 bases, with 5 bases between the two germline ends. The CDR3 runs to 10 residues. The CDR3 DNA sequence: TGTGCCACTAAGACAGATACGCAGTATTTT. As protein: CATKTDTQYF.

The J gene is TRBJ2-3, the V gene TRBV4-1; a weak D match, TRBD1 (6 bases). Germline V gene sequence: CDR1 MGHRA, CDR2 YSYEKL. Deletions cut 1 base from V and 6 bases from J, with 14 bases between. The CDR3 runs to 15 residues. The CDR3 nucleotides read TGCGCCAGCAGCCAAGGAGGGACACCTAGGGATACGCAGTATTTT. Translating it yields CASSQGGTPRDTQYF.

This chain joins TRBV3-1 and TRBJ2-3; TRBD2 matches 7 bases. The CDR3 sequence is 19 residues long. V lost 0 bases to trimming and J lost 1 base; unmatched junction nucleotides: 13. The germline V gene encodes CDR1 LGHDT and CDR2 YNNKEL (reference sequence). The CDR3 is CASSQEFRLAREGTDTQYF. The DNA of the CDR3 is TGTGCCAGCAGCCAAGAATTTCGATTAGCCCGGGAGGGCACAGATACGCAGTATTTT.

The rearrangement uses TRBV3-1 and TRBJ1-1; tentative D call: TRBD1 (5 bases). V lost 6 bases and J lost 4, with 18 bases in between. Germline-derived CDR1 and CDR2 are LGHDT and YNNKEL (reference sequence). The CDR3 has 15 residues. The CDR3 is CASRAGGVAGTEAFF. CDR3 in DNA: TGTGCCAGCAGAGCTGGGGGAGTAGCCGGCACTGAAGCTTTCTTT.

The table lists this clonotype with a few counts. The CDR3 nucleotides are TGTGCCAGCAGTTTAGTATCCGGGGAGAGCTACGAGCAGTACTTC. It is translated as CASSLVSGESYEQYF. V and J are TRBV27 and TRBJ2-7, with a possible D match to TRBD2 (5 bases). The CDR3 covers 15 residues. The germline gives CDR1 MNHEY, CDR2 SMNVEV (reference sequence). Trimming left V 2 bases short and J 3 bases short, with 14 bases between.

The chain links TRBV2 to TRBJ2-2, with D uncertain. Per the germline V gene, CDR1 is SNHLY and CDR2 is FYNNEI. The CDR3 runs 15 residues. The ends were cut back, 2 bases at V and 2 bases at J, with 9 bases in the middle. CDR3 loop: CASSENPYNTGELFF. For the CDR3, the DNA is TGTGCCAGCAGTGAAAACCCATACAACACCGGGGAGCTGTTTTTT.

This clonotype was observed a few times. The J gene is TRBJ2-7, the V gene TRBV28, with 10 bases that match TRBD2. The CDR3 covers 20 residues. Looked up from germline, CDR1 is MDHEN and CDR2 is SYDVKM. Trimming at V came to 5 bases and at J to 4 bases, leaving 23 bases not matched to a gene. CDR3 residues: CASSPYPQVRKREGPYEQYF. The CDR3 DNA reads TGTGCCAGCAGTCCCTACCCTCAGGTCAGAAAGCGGGAGGGCCCATACGAGCAGTACTTC.

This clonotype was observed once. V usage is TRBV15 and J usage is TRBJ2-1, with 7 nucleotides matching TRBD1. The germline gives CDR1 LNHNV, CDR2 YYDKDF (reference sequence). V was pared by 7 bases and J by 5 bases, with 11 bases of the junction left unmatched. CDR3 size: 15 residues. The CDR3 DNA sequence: TGTGCCACCACCCCCCGACAGGGCGTTCACAATGAGCAGTTCTTC. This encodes CATTPRQGVHNEQFF.

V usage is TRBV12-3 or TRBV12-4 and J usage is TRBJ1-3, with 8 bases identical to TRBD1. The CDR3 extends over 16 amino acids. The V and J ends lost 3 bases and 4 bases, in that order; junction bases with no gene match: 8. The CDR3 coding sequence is TGTGCCAGCAGTTTGTACGGCAGGGGGCGGGGAAACACCATATATTTT. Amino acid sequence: CASSLYGRGRGNTIYF.